These 22 T cell receptor beta chains originate from one sample sequenced in a study of CD8+ T cells in alopecia areata. Extracted RNA was reverse transcribed into cDNA, the sequencing template. TCRdb's table, derived via immunoSEQ multiplex PCR, lists solely in-frame clones and lacks some. This sample has some 160,000 clones, with more than 55% found just once. The sample was CD8+ T cells sorted from blood. These receptor sequences come from a human donor in good health.

The table lists this clone with a few counts. V usage is TRBV29-1 and J usage is TRBJ2-7; D is ambiguous. CDR3 length equals 12 residues. CDR1 and CDR2 from the germline V gene are SQVTM and ANQGSEA. V was clipped by 5 bases and J by 3 bases, with 11 bases between them. The CDR3 is CSVNGQRYEQYF. The CDR3 bases are TGCAGCGTTAACGGCCAGCGCTACGAGCAGTACTTC.

The chain employs TRBV2 and TRBJ2-3; D is possibly TRBD2 (6 bases). CDR1 is SNHLY, CDR2 FYNNEI, per germline. The V end lost 8 bases, the J end lost 4 bases, and 13 bases lay between the germline ends. The CDR3 has 13 amino acids. CDR3 region: CASLTGAADTQYF. The CDR3 bases are TGTGCCAGCCTTACGGGAGCGGCAGATACGCAGTATTTT.

This chain connects TRBV14 to TRBJ2-1, with D perhaps matching TRBD2 (6 bases). Germline CDR1 reads SGHDN; CDR2 reads FVKESK. The CDR3 is 14 amino acids. The V end was cut by 4 bases, the J end by 3 bases, with 10 bases between. This CDR3 is CASSPGLFYNEQFF. CDR3 DNA sequence: TGTGCCAGCAGCCCGGGACTCTTCTACAATGAGCAGTTCTTC.

The chain is built from TRBV28 and TRBJ1-2, with D unclear. The germline V gene has CDR1 MDHEN and CDR2 SYDVKM. V was trimmed by 8 bases and J by 4 bases, leaving 14 bases between them. This CDR3 has 13 amino acids. The CDR3 DNA sequence: TGTGCCAGCCTTGGCTCTCCTTTCTATGGCTACACCTTC. The encoded protein is CASLGSPFYGYTF.

In this sample, this clone turned up a few times. This chain joins TRBV2 and TRBJ2-2; the D is unclear. The CDR3 runs 15 residues. CDR1 SNHLY and CDR2 FYNNEI come from the germline V gene. The V and J ends lost 5 bases and 1 base respectively, with 11 bases between them. As DNA, the CDR3 is TGTGCCAGCAGTTCTCAAACGGAGAACACCGGGGAGCTGTTTTTT. It encodes CASSSQTENTGELFF. Using reference TRBV2 and TRBJ2-2 for the parts outside the CDR3, the full variable domain is EPEVTQTPSHQVTQMGQEVILRCVPISNHLYFYWYRQILGQKVEFLVSFYNNEISEKSEIFDDQFSVERPDGSNFTLKIRSTKLEDSAMYFCASSSQTENTGELFFGEGSRLTVL.

This chain connects TRBV19 to TRBJ2-7; D might be TRBD1 or TRBD2, each matching 5 bases. V was clipped by 5 bases and J by 0 bases, with 11 bases between them. Germline V gene lookup returns CDR1 LNHDA and CDR2 SQIVND (reference sequence). This CDR3 contains 14 residues. This CDR3 reads CASSFRDPSYEQYF. For the CDR3, the DNA is TGTGCCAGTAGTTTCAGGGACCCCTCCTACGAGCAGTACTTC.

The rearrangement links TRBV7-8 to TRBJ2-1; maybe TRBD1 (5 bases). Trimming removed 6 bases from V and 8 bases from J, with 8 bases in between. This CDR3 is 11 amino acids long. Germline assignment: CDR1 SGHVS and CDR2 FQNEAQ. DNA of the CDR3: TGTGCCAGCAGGGACATGGATGAGCAGTTCTTC. This sequence encodes CASRDMDEQFF.

This clone was recorded once. This sequence joins TRBV7-9 and TRBJ1-5; 7 bases map to TRBD1. The junction had 5 bases not matched to a gene; V was cut back by 5 bases and J by 1 base. CDR1 SEHNR and CDR2 FQNEAQ come from the germline V gene (reference sequence). The CDR3 totals 15 residues. The CDR3: CASSPEGASNQPQHF. In DNA, the CDR3 is TGTGCCAGCAGCCCGGAGGGGGCGAGCAATCAGCCCCAGCATTTT.

Only a few counts were recorded for this clone. The rearrangement joins TRBV29-1 to TRBJ2-7; no clear D. Trimming left V 6 bases short and J 0 bases short, with 6 bases between. Germline values: CDR1 SQVTM, CDR2 ANQGSEA. CDR3 length: 11 amino acids. CDR3 bases: TGCAGCGTGGGAATCTCCTACGAGCAGTACTTC. Protein sequence: CSVGISYEQYF.

The chain has TRBV20-1 and TRBJ1-1, with D unclear. CDR1 is DFQATT, CDR2 SNEGSKA, per germline (reference sequence). The CDR3 totals 10 residues. Trimming pared 6 bases from V and 3 bases from J, leaving 5 bases between. The CDR3 here is CSARYTEAFF. CDR3 bases: TGCAGTGCCAGATACACTGAAGCTTTCTTT.

The V gene is TRBV7-8, the J gene TRBJ1-2; TRBD1 matches 10 bases. This CDR3 is 16 amino acids long. V was pared by 6 bases and J by 2 bases, with 9 bases of the junction left unmatched. CDR1 and CDR2 (germline): SGHVS, FQNEAQ. The DNA of the CDR3 is TGTGCCAGCAGGGGCGGGACAGGGGAATTGAACTATGGCTACACCTTC. Its translation is CASRGGTGELNYGYTF.

The sample holds a few counts of this clone. The chain couples TRBV30 to TRBJ2-1; 11 bases match TRBD2. The germline V gene has CDR1 GTSNPN and CDR2 SVGIG (reference sequence). The CDR3 length is 15 residues. The J segment lost 6 bases and the V segment lost 3 bases, leaving 7 bases of the junction unmatched. CDR3 DNA sequence: TGTGCCTGGAGCCAGGGGACTAGCGGATCCAATGAGCAGTTCTTC. This gives the protein CAWSQGTSGSNEQFF.

V is TRBV5-1 and J is TRBJ2-7; perhaps TRBD1 as D (6 bases). Trimming took off 1 base at V and 0 bases at J, with 11 bases between the two ends. Germline V CDR1 and CDR2: SGHRS, YFSETQ. The CDR3 totals 15 residues. Here the CDR3 DNA reads TGCGCCAGCAGCTTGAAGGGGACAAGCTCCTACGAGCAGTACTTC. Translating it yields CASSLKGTSSYEQYF.

A word on this clone: One junction end does not reproduce the germline sequence, and a read error may be involved. The chain has TRBV30 and TRBJ1-3, with a tentative D call TRBD1 (6 bases). There are 11 residues in the CDR3. Germline V lookup: CDR1 GTSNPN, CDR2 SVGIG (reference sequence). The DNA of the CDR3 is TGTGCCTGGAGCAAACCACAGGGAAAGGATTTT. Amino acids: CAWSKPQGKDF. The variable domain in full, with the rest retrieved from reference TRBV30 and TRBJ1-3, is SQTIHQWPATLVQPVGSPLSLECTVEGTSNPNLYWYRQAAGRGLQLLFYSVGIGQISSEVPQNLSASRPQDRQFILSSKKLLLSDSGFYLCAWSKPQGKDFGEGSWLTVV.

The rearrangement joins TRBV29-1 to TRBJ2-5; D is unclear. The CDR3 is 11 residues long. The germline CDR1 and CDR2 sequences are SQVTM and ANQGSEA. V lost 4 bases and J lost 7, with 10 bases in between. The CDR3 DNA is TGCAGCGTTGTTGCTGCAGGGACCCAGTACTTC. This encodes CSVVAAGTQYF.

The CDR3 region has the DNA TGTGCCAGCAGCCTAAGACTAGCGGGAGCCCCGGGTGTCAAAAACATTCAGTACTTC. Its translation: CASSLRLAGAPGVKNIQYF. This chain links TRBV5-4 with TRBJ2-4, with 12 nucleotides matching TRBD2. Germline V gene data show CDR1 as SGHNT and CDR2 as YYREEE (reference sequence). The CDR3 consists of 19 residues. V lost 4 bases, J lost 3 bases, and 14 bases stayed unmatched.

The chain has TRBV9 and TRBJ2-5; 8 bases match TRBD1. This CDR3 spans 14 amino acids. Germline V lookup: CDR1 SGDLS, CDR2 YYNGEE. J gave up 3 bases and V 4 bases, and 5 bases lay outside the gene matches. CDR3 amino acids: CASSIQGGEETQYF. CDR3 bases: TGTGCCAGCAGCATACAGGGGGGAGAAGAGACCCAGTACTTC.

This clone was counted a few times. The chain is built from TRBV9 and TRBJ2-5, with D perhaps matching TRBD1 (6 bases). The CDR3 has 14 amino acids. Trimming shortened V by 1 base and J by 2 bases, and 9 bases separated the two germline ends. CDR1 is SGDLS and CDR2 is YYNGEE in the germline V gene. The CDR3 region is CASSVSDSQETQYF. The CDR3 bases are TGTGCCAGCAGCGTATCGGACAGTCAAGAGACCCAGTACTTC. Combining the CDR3 with reference TRBV9 and TRBJ2-5 gives the whole variable domain DSGVTQTPKHLITATGQRVTLRCSPRSGDLSVYWYQQSLDQGLQFLIQYYNGEERAKGNILERFSAQQFPDLHSELNLSSLELGDSALYFCASSVSDSQETQYFGPGTRLLVL.

This clone was picked up a small number of times. Other DNA sequences in the sample encode the same CDR3. The chain joins TRBV9 to TRBJ2-1; D is unclear. The germline V gene encodes CDR1 SGDLS and CDR2 YYNGEE. The CDR3 covers 14 residues. The ends were cut back, 0 bases at V and 3 bases at J, with 7 bases in the middle. The CDR3 DNA reads TGTGCCAGCAGCGTAGATGGAAACTACAATGAGCAGTTCTTC. Protein sequence: CASSVDGNYNEQFF.

The chain joins TRBV5-1 to TRBJ2-7, with a possible D match to TRBD1 (6 bases). Trimming cost V 2 bases and J 0 bases, with 21 bases left between them. The CDR3 loop spans 18 amino acids. Germline assignment: CDR1 SGHRS and CDR2 YFSETQ. For the CDR3, the DNA is TGCGCCAGCAGCTTTTGGCCCCACAGGGCCACAAGCTCCTACGAGCAGTACTTC. Translated, it gives CASSFWPHRATSSYEQYF.

Only a few counts were recorded for this clone. At the DNA level, this CDR3 is encoded by other sequences in the same sample as well. The chain combines TRBV2 with TRBJ2-1, with 10 bases identical to TRBD2. The CDR3 is 13 residues long. CDR1 and CDR2 from the germline V gene are SNHLY and FYNNEI. V shed 4 bases, J shed 12 bases, and the junction held 6 bases outside the gene matches. CDR3 bases: TGTGCCAGCAGTGTAGCGGGAGGTCGGGGGCAGTTCTTC. Amino acids: CASSVAGGRGQFF.

The rearrangement joins TRBV29-1 to TRBJ1-2, with D hard to call. In germline, CDR1 is SQVTM, CDR2 ANQGSEA. There are 11 residues in the CDR3. The V end lost 3 bases, the J end lost 8 bases, and 10 bases lay between the germline ends. The CDR3 nucleotides are TGCAGCGTTGAGGGATGGGAGGGCTACACCTTC. Its translation: CSVEGWEGYTF.